The T cell receptor beta chain described here comes from a study of cytomegalovirus exposure and HLA in healthy donors. Points from the study as a whole: In an earlier analysis, most TCR beta V segments were productive about 87% or about 30% of the time. There were reportedly fewer N-insertions in an Asian-associated ancestry cluster than the roughly 670-donor mean, in a later analysis.

This clone came up once. Antigen specificity is unknown. Use of 60 Vbeta and 13 Jbeta primers characterized the PCR. Profiled with immunoSEQ multiplex PCR; TCRdb holds only in-frame clones, not every one. The table includes roughly 140,000 clones, roughly 76% detected once. Germline V gene data show CDR1 as KGHSH and CDR2 as LQKENI. The J segment lost 5 bases and the V segment lost 4 bases, leaving 12 bases of the junction unmatched. The CDR3 has 16 amino acids. The receptor's source is a man aged 18 to 30 in good health and CMV-seronegative. Sequencing was carried out using PBMCs. The J gene is TRBJ1-1, the V gene TRBV18, with TRBD1 identical over 8 bases. CDR3 loop: CASSRDPNRGGTEAFF. CDR3 nucleotides: TGTGCCAGCTCACGCGACCCGAACAGGGGGGGGACTGAAGCTTTCTTT.